This T cell receptor (beta chain) is drawn from a study of T cells in Graves' hyperthyroidism and ophthalmopathy. About the study: Blood was drawn when the patient was first diagnosed and still untreated. Whole-study results and caveats: Most thyroid clonotypes that were expanded above 0.001 also turned up in blood.

This clonotype was seen repeatedly, ten times or more. Its specificity is unknown. V gave up 5 bases and J gave up 4 bases; unmatched junction bases: 7. The CDR3 length is 15 residues. Amplification of TCR beta CDR3 regions was performed using RNA transcripts as template. With the HTBI primer set, the TCR CDR3 went through a first round of RT-PCR. TCRdb processed the multiplex PCR reads anew with MiXCR; each CDR3 protein has one entry. The sample lists over 250,000 distinct CDR3 sequences, roughly 13% occurring once. The sequence was obtained from a woman in her 40s with Graves' ophthalmopathy. The V call is TRBV12-3 or TRBV12-4, the J call TRBJ2-2; TRBD1 agrees at 7 bases. The sequencing sample was made of blood. This chain's CDR3 is CASSPSGQTTGELFF. CDR3 DNA sequence: TGTGCCAGCAGTCCGTCGGGACAGACCACCGGGGAGCTGTTTTTT.